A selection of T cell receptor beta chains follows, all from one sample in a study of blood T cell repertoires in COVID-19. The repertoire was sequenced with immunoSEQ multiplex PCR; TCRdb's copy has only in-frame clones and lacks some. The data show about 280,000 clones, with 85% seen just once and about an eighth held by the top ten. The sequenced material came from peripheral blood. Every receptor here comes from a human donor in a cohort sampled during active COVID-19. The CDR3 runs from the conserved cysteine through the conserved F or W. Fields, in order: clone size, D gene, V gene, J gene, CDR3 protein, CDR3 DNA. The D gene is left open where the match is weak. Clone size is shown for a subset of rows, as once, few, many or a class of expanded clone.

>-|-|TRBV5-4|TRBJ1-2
CASSLGGGYGYTF
TGTGCCAGCAGCTTGGGGGGCGGCTATGGCTACACCTTC
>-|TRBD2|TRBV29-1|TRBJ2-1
CSVLRGTSGRGEQFF
TGCAGCGTCTTGCGCGGGACTAGCGGGAGAGGTGAGCAGTTCTTC
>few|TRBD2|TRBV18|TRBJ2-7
CASSPGLASLNEQYF
TGTGCCAGCTCACCGGGACTAGCGAGCCTTAACGAGCAGTACTTC
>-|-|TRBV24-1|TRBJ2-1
CATLAPGTNEQFF
TGTGCCACCCTAGCCCCCGGTACCAATGAGCAGTTCTTC
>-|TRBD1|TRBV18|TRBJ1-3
CASTDREVGNTIYF
TGTGCCAGCACAGACAGGGAAGTCGGAAACACCATATATTTT
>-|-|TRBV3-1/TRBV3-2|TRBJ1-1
CASSQDRAPSGFGTEAFF
TGTGCCAGCAGCCAAGATCGTGCCCCGTCAGGCTTTGGGACTGAAGCTTTCTTT
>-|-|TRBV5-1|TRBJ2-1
CASSLGLQNEQFF
TGCGCCAGCAGCTTGGGACTTCAAAATGAGCAGTTCTTC
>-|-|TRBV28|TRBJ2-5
CASSLGWSGAQYF
TGTGCCAGCAGTTTAGGGTGGTCCGGGGCCCAGTACTTC
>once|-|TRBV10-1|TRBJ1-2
CASSDPGLGRHGYTF
TGCGCCAGCAGTGACCCCGGACTTGGAAGGCATGGCTACACCTTC
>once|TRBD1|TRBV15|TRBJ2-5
CATSRATGVQETQYF
TGTGCCACCAGCAGAGCTACAGGGGTACAAGAGACCCAGTACTTC
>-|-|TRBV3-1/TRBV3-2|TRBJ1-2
CASSQQGFGGYTF
TGTGCCAGCAGCCAACAGGGGTTCGGGGGCTACACCTTC